The text below deals with one T cell receptor beta chain. This record belongs to a study of T cell changes during pregnancy in multiple sclerosis. Trimming stripped 8 bases from V and 9 bases from J, with 11 bases between. The CDR3 is made up of 11 amino acids. Germline V lookup: CDR1 LNHDA, CDR2 SQIVND (reference sequence). Assay: immunoSEQ multiplex PCR; the TCRdb copy retains only in-frame clones and omits some. The sample holds tens of thousands of clones, around 92% seen once. This rearrangement joins TRBV19 to TRBJ2-1, with D tentatively TRBD2 (6 bases). This receptor was obtained from a female donor in good health, enrolled as a control in a pregnancy study. The sequenced sample was peripheral blood, obtained in the second trimester of pregnancy. The CDR3 region is CASVIGGEQFF. The CDR3 DNA follows: TGTGCCAGTGTTATCGGGGGTGAGCAGTTCTTC.